This T cell receptor beta chain originates from a study of cytomegalovirus exposure and HLA in healthy donors. The junction had 9 bases not matched to a gene; V was cut back by 3 bases and J by 3 bases. The CDR3 totals 16 residues. Germline V gene sequence: CDR1 SGHTA, CDR2 FQGNSA. Assay: immunoSEQ multiplex PCR; the TCRdb copy retains only in-frame clones and omits some. The sample carries about 76,000 clones, 94% recorded once. This receptor was identified in a woman younger than 30 in good health and CMV-seropositive. V gene TRBV7-2 combines with J gene TRBJ2-7; 9 nucleotides align to TRBD1. Sequences were obtained from PBMCs. CDR3: CASSFPPGTGRYEQYF. CDR3 nucleotides: TGTGCCAGCAGCTTCCCCCCCGGGACAGGGCGCTACGAGCAGTACTTC.